This T cell receptor (beta chain) was sequenced during a study of T cell responses to AZD1222 COVID-19 vaccine. Study-level points and caveats: It was only a handful of AZD1222 recipients who were seropositive at baseline. Following two doses of AZD1222, Spike-specific TCR breadth and depth rose. There were mostly white British donors and more females than males, and clonal diversity was possibly underestimated.

This clone has just one count. The antigen is not known. It was second doses at about 4 or about 12 weeks that were pooled. Assay used: immunoSEQ multiplex PCR; TCRdb lists only in-frame clones, some missing. The sample consists of fewer than 200,000 clones, 88% of them appearing once. The sequencing here drew on peripheral blood, taken 28 days after the second AZD1222 dose. The clonotype was recovered from an adult who received the AZD1222 COVID-19 vaccine.

The CDR3 protein is CASNQDGVTQYF. The CDR3 nucleotides read TGTGCCAGCAACCAGGACGGAGTGACGCAGTATTTT. V gene TRBV28 combines with J gene TRBJ2-3, with unresolved D. Trimming pared 7 bases from V and 9 bases from J, leaving 14 bases between. Germline CDR1 reads MDHEN; CDR2 reads SYDVKM. The CDR3 length is 12 residues.